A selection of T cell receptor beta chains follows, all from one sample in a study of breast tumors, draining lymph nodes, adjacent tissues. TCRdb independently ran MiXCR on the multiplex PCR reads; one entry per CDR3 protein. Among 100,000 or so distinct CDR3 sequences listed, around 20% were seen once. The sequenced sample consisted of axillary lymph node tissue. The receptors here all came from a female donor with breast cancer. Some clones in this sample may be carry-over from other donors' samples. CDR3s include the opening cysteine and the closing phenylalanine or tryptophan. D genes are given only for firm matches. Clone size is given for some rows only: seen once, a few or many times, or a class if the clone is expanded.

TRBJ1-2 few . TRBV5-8 CASSRTGGGDGYTF TGTGCCAGCAGCCGGACCGGGGGGGGGGATGGCTACACCTTC
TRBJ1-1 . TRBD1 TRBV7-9 CASSYDRAELNTEAFF TGTGCCAGCAGCTACGACAGGGCTGAATTGAACACTGAAGCTTTCTTT
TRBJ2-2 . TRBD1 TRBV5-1 CASSSGGQLNTGELFF TGCGCCAGCAGCTCAGGGGGACAGCTTAACACCGGGGAGCTGTTTTTT
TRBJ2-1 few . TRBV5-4 CASSPMGGVGIYNEQFF TGTGCCAGCAGCCCCATGGGGGGAGTGGGGATTTACAATGAGCAGTTCTTC
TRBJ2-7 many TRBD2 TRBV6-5 CASSYSLLAGSSYEQYF TGTGCCAGCAGTTACTCGTTACTAGCGGGAAGCTCCTACGAGCAGTACTTC
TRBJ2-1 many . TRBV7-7 CASSLVPGPYSYNEQFF TGTGCCAGCAGCTTAGTACCGGGGCCCTACTCCTACAATGAGCAGTTCTTC
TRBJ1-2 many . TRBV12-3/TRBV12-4 CASSLSPGRSGGYTF TGTGCCAGCAGTTTAAGCCCAGGGCGAAGTGGTGGCTACACCTTC
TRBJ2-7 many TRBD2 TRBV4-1 CASSQEFAGGTYEQYF TGCGCCAGCAGCCAAGAATTTGCGGGAGGTACTTACGAGCAGTACTTC
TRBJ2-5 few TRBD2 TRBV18 CASSPYSRTSGEETQYF TGTGCCAGCTCACCCTATTCACGGACTAGCGGCGAAGAGACCCAGTACTTC
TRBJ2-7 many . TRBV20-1 CSAIQAGLIEQYF TGCAGTGCTATACAGGCAGGGTTGATCGAGCAGTACTTC
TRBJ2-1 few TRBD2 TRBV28 CASSLGGSSPYNEQFF TGTGCCAGCAGTTTGGGGGGGAGTAGCCCGTACAATGAGCAGTTCTTC
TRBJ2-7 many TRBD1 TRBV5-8 CATRDGGQGNYEQYF TGTGCCACCCGCGACGGTGGACAGGGAAACTACGAGCAGTACTTC
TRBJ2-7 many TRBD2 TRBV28 CASSLPTSGSSYEQYF TGTGCCAGCAGTCTACCGACTAGCGGGAGTTCCTACGAGCAGTACTTC
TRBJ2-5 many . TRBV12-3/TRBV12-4 CASSLPPHFPGRRAQYF TGTGCCAGCAGTTTACCCCCCCATTTTCCGGGGAGGAGGGCCCAGTACTTC
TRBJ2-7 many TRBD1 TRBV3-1 CASSATGGDLYEQYF TGTGCCAGCAGCGCAACAGGGGGCGACCTCTACGAGCAGTACTTC
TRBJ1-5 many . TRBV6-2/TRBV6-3 CASSRPHQPQHF TGTGCCAGCAGCCGACCTCATCAGCCCCAGCATTTT
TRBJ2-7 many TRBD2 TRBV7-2 CASSLGGWASGGQYF TGTGCCAGCAGCTTAGGGGGGTGGGCTAGCGGAGGGCAGTACTTC
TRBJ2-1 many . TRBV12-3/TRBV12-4 CASSFGNEQFF TGTGCCAGCAGTTTCGGCAATGAGCAGTTCTTC
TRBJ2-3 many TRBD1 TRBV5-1 CASSQDRVSTDTQYF TGCGCCAGCAGCCAGGACAGGGTGAGCACAGATACGCAGTATTTT
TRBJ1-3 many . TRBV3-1 CASSPQGGGSGNTIYF TGTGCCAGCAGCCCACAGGGAGGGGGCTCTGGAAACACCATATATTTT
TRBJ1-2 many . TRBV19 CASSIGRELFYGYTF TGTGCCAGTAGTATAGGGAGGGAGCTATTCTATGGCTACACCTTC
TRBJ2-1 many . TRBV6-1 CASSGRGVYNEQFF TGTGCCAGCAGTGGGAGGGGAGTATACAATGAGCAGTTCTTC
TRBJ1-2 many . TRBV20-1 CSARQGGTNYGYTF TGCAGTGCTAGACAGGGAGGGACTAACTATGGCTACACCTTC
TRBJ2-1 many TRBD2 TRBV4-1 CASKRDLSGGPRDEQFF TGCGCCAGCAAAAGGGACCTTAGCGGGGGGCCTAGGGATGAGCAGTTCTTC
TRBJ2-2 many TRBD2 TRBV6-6 CASSTTRRGYTGELFF TGTGCCAGCAGTACAACTAGGCGGGGGTACACCGGGGAGCTGTTTTTT
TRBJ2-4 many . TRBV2 CASGMGTVTENIQYF TGTGCCAGCGGGATGGGGACCGTGACGGAAAACATTCAGTACTTC
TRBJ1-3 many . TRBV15 CATGGSPSGNTIYF TGTGCCACCGGGGGCAGTCCATCTGGAAACACCATATATTTT
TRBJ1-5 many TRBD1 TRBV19 CASRVGQESNQPQHF TGTGCCAGTAGGGTAGGACAGGAGAGCAATCAGCCCCAGCATTTT
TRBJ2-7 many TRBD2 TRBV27 CASSPSSGYSYEQYF TGTGCCAGCAGTCCCTCTAGCGGGTACTCCTACGAGCAGTACTTC
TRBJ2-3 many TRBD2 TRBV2 CASSTGLAASTDTQYF TGTGCCAGCTCGACGGGACTAGCGGCAAGCACAGATACGCAGTATTTT
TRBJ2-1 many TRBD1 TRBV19 CASKGGGTGANEQFF TGTGCCAGTAAGGGGGGGGGGACAGGGGCCAATGAGCAGTTCTTC
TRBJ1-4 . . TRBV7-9 CASSFGTDNEKLFF TGTGCCAGCAGCTTCGGGACGGATAATGAAAAACTGTTTTTT
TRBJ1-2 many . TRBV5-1 CASSPGQPLKGYTF TGCGCCAGCAGCCCAGGACAGCCCCTAAAGGGCTACACCTTC
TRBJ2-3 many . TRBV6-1 CASRGRVTDTQYF TGTGCCAGCAGGGGCAGGGTCACAGATACGCAGTATTTT
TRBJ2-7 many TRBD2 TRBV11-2 CASSLLAGRTYEQYF TGTGCCAGCAGCTTACTGGCCGGGAGGACCTACGAGCAGTACTTC
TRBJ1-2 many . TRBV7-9 CASSVGGDGHTF TGTGCCAGCAGCGTCGGAGGGGATGGCCACACCTTC
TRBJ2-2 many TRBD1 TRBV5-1 CASSFAGQGNPGELFF TGCGCCAGCAGCTTTGCCGGACAGGGTAACCCCGGGGAGCTGTTTTTT
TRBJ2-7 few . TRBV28 CASSLGHAGKYF TGTGCCAGCAGTTTAGGGCACGCAGGGAAGTACTTC
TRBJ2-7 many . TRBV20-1 CSASGGRSSYEQYF TGCAGTGCTAGTGGGGGGAGGTCCTCCTACGAGCAGTACTTC
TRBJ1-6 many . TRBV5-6 CASSPRGQSLNSPLHF TGTGCCAGCAGCCCCCGTGGACAGTCCCTCAATTCACCCCTCCACTTT
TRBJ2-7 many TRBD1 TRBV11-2 CASSWGTGYEQYF TGTGCCAGCAGCTGGGGGACAGGTTACGAGCAGTACTTC
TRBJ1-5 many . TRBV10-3 CAISGGTRNQPQHF TGTGCCATCAGTGGGGGGACGAGGAATCAGCCCCAGCATTTT
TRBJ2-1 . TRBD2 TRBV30 CACPGGNEQFF TGTGCCTGCCCCGGGGGGAATGAGCAGTTCTTC
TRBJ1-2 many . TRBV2 CASSNVDSGRPFGYTF TGTGCCAGCAGTAACGTTGACAGTGGCCGTCCTTTTGGCTACACCTTC
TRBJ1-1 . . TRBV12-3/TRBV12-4 CASSRGPMNTEAFF TGTGCCAGCAGCCGAGGGCCGATGAACACTGAAGCTTTCTTT
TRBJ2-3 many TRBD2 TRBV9 CASSISGGAGDTQYF TGTGCCAGCAGCATTAGCGGGGGGGCTGGGGATACGCAGTATTTT
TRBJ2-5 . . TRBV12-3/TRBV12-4 CASSLSVETQYF TGTGCCAGCAGTTTAAGTGTCGAGACCCAGTACTTC
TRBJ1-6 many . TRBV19 CASSIEGSGVSPLHF TGTGCCAGTAGTATCGAAGGGAGCGGCGTTTCACCCCTCCACTTT
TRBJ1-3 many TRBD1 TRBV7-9 CASSRVSTGENTIYF TGTGCCAGCAGCCGAGTCTCGACAGGGGAAAACACCATATATTTT
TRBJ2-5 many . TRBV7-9 CASSSLQGQETQYF TGTGCCAGCAGCTCGCTACAGGGTCAAGAGACCCAGTACTTC
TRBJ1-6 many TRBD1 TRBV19 CASMTGGNSPLHF TGTGCCAGTATGACAGGGGGGAATTCACCCCTCCACTTT
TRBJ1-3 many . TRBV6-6 CASSTLGLGNTIYF TGTGCCAGCAGCACCCTCGGTTTAGGAAACACCATATATTTT
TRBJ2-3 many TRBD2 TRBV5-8 CASSDTRLAGETSTDTQYF TGTGCCAGCAGCGATACCAGACTAGCGGGGGAAACTAGCACAGATACGCAGTATTTT